The clone carrying this T cell receptor (beta chain) was seen a handful of times. Its antigen is not known. Libraries were made from TCR beta cDNA, and they carried unique molecular identifiers. MiXCR was run by TCRdb on the PCR reads, yielding one entry per CDR3 protein. The profile shows more than 500,000 distinct CDR3 sequences, 34% of them singletons. CDR1 SQVTM and CDR2 ANQGSEA come from the germline V gene. The V gene end was trimmed by 7 bases and the J gene end by 8 bases; junction bases not matched to a gene: 15. This CDR3 is built from 16 residues. The entry originates in a study of post-analysis software for immune sequencing data. Broader study findings: Patients used several TRBV segments, including TRBV5-6, TRBV5-1 and TRBV20-1, more often than controls. By F measure, strong co-clustering occurred among samples prepared in the same batch.

The J gene is TRBJ2-1, the V gene TRBV29-1, with TRBD2 identical over 12 bases. The source is a girl under 18 with multiple sclerosis. The sample consisted of blood. CDR3 sequence: CSGQRTSGDRIYEQFF. In DNA, the CDR3 is TGCAGCGGTCAGCGGACTAGCGGGGATAGGATATATGAGCAGTTCTTC.